The source of this T cell receptor (beta chain) is a study of blood T cell repertoires in COVID-19. Background on the study: Collection of acute and convalescent COVID-19 samples took place in the United States, Italy and Spain.

Germline assignment: CDR1 KGHSH and CDR2 LQKENI. The CDR3 has 13 residues. Trimming pared 6 bases from V and 4 bases from J, leaving 12 bases between. The repertoire was sequenced with immunoSEQ multiplex PCR; TCRdb's copy has only in-frame clones and lacks some. The repertoire holds 270,000 or so clones, with about 88% as singletons. This TCR was sampled from a woman aged 45-65 years who had been exposed to COVID-19. The chain recombines TRBV18 with TRBJ1-1; D remains unclear. Sequencing used PBMCs or T cells enriched from blood (not recorded which). CDR3 sequence reads: CASSLNGGTEAFF. DNA for the CDR3: TGTGCCAGCTCCCTAAACGGTGGCACTGAAGCTTTCTTT.